The 20 T cell receptor beta chains reported below all come from one sample, sequenced in a study of T-cell reconstitution after alpha-beta-depleted transplantation in children. TCRbeta library construction was performed incorporating unique molecular identifiers. TCRdb processed the PCR reads anew with MiXCR; each CDR3 protein has one entry. The data contain about 440,000 distinct CDR3 sequences, roughly two fifths of them singletons. The sample consisted of PBMCs, taken before TCRalphabeta/CD19-depleted stem cell transplant. Receptors originate from a girl aged 2-10 years with aplastic anemia, due to receive a stem cell transplant.

The V call is TRBV4-1, the J call TRBJ2-1; no clear D. With 0 bases removed from V and 6 bases from J, the gap between germline ends came to 12 bases. The germline CDR1 and CDR2 sequences are MGHRA and YSYEKL. This CDR3 comprises 15 residues. In DNA form, the CDR3 reads TGCGCCAGCAGCCAAGATTCACACCAAAGCAATGAGCAGTTCTTC. Translation: CASSQDSHQSNEQFF.

There are many counts of this clonotype. The genes are TRBV29-1 and TRBJ2-7; 11 bases agree with TRBD2. With 4 bases clipped from V and 12 bases from J, the junction kept 11 bases outside the gene matches. Germline values: CDR1 SQVTM, CDR2 ANQGSEA. The CDR3 is 13 residues long. CDR3 sequence (DNA): TGCAGCGTTGTCCCCATAGCGGGAGGGCCCCCGTACTTC. It translates to CSVVPIAGGPPYF.

This clonotype was detected a few times. The chain recombines TRBV20-1 with TRBJ1-3; TRBD1 might be the D (5 bases). Trimming cost V 6 bases and J 6 bases, with 18 bases left between them. Germline CDR1 DFQATT, CDR2 SNEGSKA (reference sequence). The CDR3 has 14 amino acids. The CDR3 DNA follows: TGCAGTGCAAAATACCGGGACGACTCAAACACCATATATTTT. This encodes CSAKYRDDSNTIYF.

This clonotype was detected many times. This rearrangement joins TRBV20-1 to TRBJ2-7, with 7 bases that match TRBD2. There are 13 residues in the CDR3. Unmatched junction bases numbered 8, after V lost 6 bases and J lost 3 bases. Germline assignment: CDR1 DFQATT and CDR2 SNEGSKA (reference sequence). CDR3 region: CSALSGIGYEQYF. The CDR3, as DNA: TGCAGTGCGCTAAGCGGGATTGGCTACGAGCAGTACTTC.

The CDR3 DNA sequence: TGTGCCAGCAGCCCACGGACTAGCGGGAGCATTCCAGATACGCAGTATTTT. As protein: CASSPRTSGSIPDTQYF. The chain recombines TRBV7-9 with TRBJ2-3; 13 positions match TRBD2. The CDR3 extends over 17 amino acids. Germline V gene lookup returns CDR1 SEHNR and CDR2 FQNEAQ (reference sequence). The J segment lost 4 bases and the V segment lost 5 bases, leaving 9 bases of the junction unmatched.

This clonotype was found a few times. The chain joins TRBV5-1 to TRBJ2-1; D ambiguous. Germline V gene sequence: CDR1 SGHRS, CDR2 YFSETQ. Deletions cut 0 bases from V and 11 bases from J, with 6 bases between. The CDR3 loop spans 11 amino acids. In DNA form, the CDR3 reads TGCGCCAGCAGCTTGGCTTCTAAGCAGTTCTTC. Protein sequence: CASSLASKQFF.

CDR3 residues: CASSLVASIRLNEQFF. CDR3 sequence (DNA): TGTGCCAGCAGCTTAGTTGCGTCAATTCGTCTCAATGAGCAGTTCTTC. V usage is TRBV7-8 and J usage is TRBJ2-1; D is unclear. CDR3 length: 16 amino acids. From germline, CDR1 is SGHVS and CDR2 FQNEAQ. Trimming took off 1 base at V and 6 bases at J, with 16 bases between the two ends.

This CDR3 is CAISAGTGETQYF. The CDR3 region has the DNA TGTGCCATCAGCGCCGGGACAGGGGAGACCCAGTACTTC. The chain recombines TRBV10-3 with TRBJ2-5, with 9 positions matching TRBD1. The CDR3 is 13 amino acids. Germline CDR1 reads ENHRY; CDR2 reads SYGVKD. V shed 6 bases, J shed 5 bases, and the junction held 4 bases outside the gene matches.

This clonotype was seen more than once but under ten times. The chain's CDR3 is CSVEEGGARQFF. As DNA, the CDR3 is TGCAGCGTTGAAGAAGGGGGGGCAAGGCAGTTCTTC. The chain couples TRBV29-1 to TRBJ2-1, with D possibly matching TRBD2 (7 bases). Germline loops: CDR1 SQVTM, CDR2 ANQGSEA. The CDR3 has 12 amino acids. V gave up 0 bases and J gave up 12 bases, with 12 bases separating them.

The chain carries TRBV14 and TRBJ1-2, with 8 bases matching TRBD1. The length of the CDR3 is 19 residues. V was pared by 1 base and J by 2 bases, with 15 bases of the junction left unmatched. CDR1 SGHDN and CDR2 FVKESK come from the germline V gene. The CDR3 DNA sequence: TGTGCCAGCAGCCAAGCCTTTAGGGCCAGGGGGCAACCAAACTATGGCTACACCTTC. The encoded protein is CASSQAFRARGQPNYGYTF.

This CDR3 is CAWRGVPNTGELFF. The CDR3 DNA is TGTGCCTGGAGAGGAGTTCCGAACACCGGGGAGCTGTTTTTT. The chain joins TRBV30 to TRBJ2-2; D call uncertain. This CDR3 comprises 14 residues. Germline assignment: CDR1 GTSNPN and CDR2 SVGIG (reference sequence). Trimming removed 3 bases from V and 0 bases from J, with 8 bases in between. Using reference TRBV30 and TRBJ2-2 for the parts outside the CDR3, the full variable domain is SQTIHQWPATLVQPVGSPLSLECTVEGTSNPNLYWYRQAAGRGLQLLFYSVGIGQISSEVPQNLSASRPQDRQFILSSKKLLLSDSGFYLCAWRGVPNTGELFFGEGSRLTVL.

In its sample, this clonotype was seen a few times. The chain combines TRBV7-9 with TRBJ2-3, with 8 bases lining up with TRBD1. Trimming took 5 bases from V and 5 from J; bases not matched to a gene: 6. Germline CDR1 SEHNR, CDR2 FQNEAQ (reference sequence). This CDR3 has 14 residues. The CDR3 region is CASSTQGAGDTQYF. CDR3 bases: TGTGCCAGCAGCACCCAGGGGGCCGGAGATACGCAGTATTTT.

The chain employs TRBV20-1 and TRBJ2-3; TRBD2 matches 8 bases. This CDR3 region has 14 residues. Looked up from germline, CDR1 is DFQATT and CDR2 is SNEGSKA (reference sequence). The junction had 6 bases not matched to a gene; V was cut back by 5 bases and J by 2 bases. The DNA of the CDR3 is TGCAGTGCTCGTAGCGGGAAGTCCACAGATACGCAGTATTTT. It yields the protein CSARSGKSTDTQYF.

V usage is TRBV28 and J usage is TRBJ1-2, with TRBD1 matching 7 bases. After removal of 7 bases from V and 7 bases from J, the junction contained 12 bases not matched to a gene. This CDR3 contains 14 residues. Looked up from germline, CDR1 is MDHEN and CDR2 is SYDVKM. CDR3 sequence (DNA): TGTGCCAGCACGAAACGAGACAGGGAGGGTGGCTACACCTTC. It codes for CASTKRDREGGYTF.

The rearrangement joins TRBV7-8 to TRBJ2-2; D might be TRBD1 (5 bases). The CDR3 has 13 amino acids. Germline lookup yields CDR1 SGHVS and CDR2 FQNEAQ. Trimming removed 10 bases from V and 3 bases from J, with 12 bases in between. CDR3 nucleotides: TGTGCCATCATCCCCAGGGACACCGGGGAGCTGTTTTTT. The encoded protein is CAIIPRDTGELFF.

This clonotype was counted ten times or more. The chain has TRBV12-3 or TRBV12-4 and TRBJ2-3, with D possibly called TRBD1 or TRBD2 (6 bases each). The CDR3 has 14 amino acids. V dropped 7 bases and J dropped 4 bases, with 15 bases sitting between them. DNA for the CDR3: TGTGCCAGCAACTTCAGGGGAGGTCCAGATACGCAGTATTTT. Protein sequence: CASNFRGGPDTQYF.

At least ten counts were recorded for this clonotype. The chain couples TRBV15 to TRBJ2-1; D not certain. Germline assignment: CDR1 LNHNV and CDR2 YYDKDF (reference sequence). The CDR3 length is 14 residues. Trimming took off 3 bases at V and 7 bases at J, with 13 bases between the two ends. The CDR3 reads CATSSQMTPNEQFF. CDR3 sequence (DNA): TGTGCCACCAGCAGCCAGATGACGCCGAATGAGCAGTTCTTC.

This clonotype has just a few counts. The chain links TRBV6-1 to TRBJ2-5, with D uncertain. V lost 8 bases to trimming and J lost 5 bases, with 9 bases between them. The CDR3 loop spans 11 amino acids. Germline V gene sequence: CDR1 MNHNS, CDR2 SASEGT. CDR3 coding DNA: TGTGCCAGCGGGTTAGTGGAGACCCAGTACTTC. Its translation: CASGLVETQYF.

This clonotype was seen only a few times. V usage is TRBV18 and J usage is TRBJ1-1; D unclear. Germline loops: CDR1 KGHSH, CDR2 LQKENI. Trimming left V 3 bases short and J 0 bases short, with 8 bases between. This CDR3 has 14 residues. The CDR3 protein is CASSPNNLNTEAFF. In DNA, the CDR3 is TGTGCCAGCTCACCTAACAATTTGAACACTGAAGCTTTCTTT.

This clonotype was detected many times. The chain links TRBV20-1 to TRBJ2-1; 11 bases line up with TRBD2. The germline V gene encodes CDR1 DFQATT and CDR2 SNEGSKA (reference sequence). CDR3 length: 15 residues. After removal of 5 bases from V and 2 bases from J, the junction contained 5 bases not matched to a gene. The CDR3 loop is CSAVLAGGPYNEQFF. Here the CDR3 DNA reads TGCAGTGCTGTCCTAGCGGGAGGTCCCTACAATGAGCAGTTCTTC.